Listed below are T cell receptor beta chains from one sample, sequenced in a study of blood T cell repertoires in COVID-19. Method: immunoSEQ multiplex PCR; TCRdb's copy keeps in-frame clones and lacks some. There are roughly 220,000 clones in the sample; 80% to 85% occur only once, and about 5.1% lies in the top ten. The sequenced sample consisted of peripheral blood. All receptors derive from a woman aged 60 to 75 who had recovered from COVID-19. Both conserved end residues are part of each CDR3. The D gene is left open where the match is weak. Expanded clones are given a class, and other clones once, few, many or no size at all.

J gene: TRBJ2-7
V gene: TRBV7-9
D gene: TRBD1
clone size: NA
CDR3 DNA: TGTGCCAGCAGCACGGGACAGGGCTCCTACTACGAGCAGTACTTC
CDR3 protein: CASSTGQGSYYEQYF

J gene: TRBJ2-3
V gene: TRBV6-1
D gene: NA
clone size: NA
CDR3 DNA: TGTGCCAGCAGTGAGGGGGGGCGAAACACAGATACGCAGTATTTT
CDR3 protein: CASSEGGRNTDTQYF

J gene: TRBJ1-1
V gene: TRBV30
D gene: NA
clone size: NA
CDR3 DNA: TGTGCCTGGAGTTTTAGCTATGCCAACACTGAAGCTTTCTTT
CDR3 protein: CAWSFSYANTEAFF

J gene: TRBJ1-5
V gene: TRBV9
D gene: TRBD1
clone size: few
CDR3 DNA: TGTGCCAGCAGCACGGGACAGGACCACAATCAGCCCCAGCATTTT
CDR3 protein: CASSTGQDHNQPQHF

J gene: TRBJ1-2
V gene: TRBV14
D gene: NA
clone size: NA
CDR3 DNA: TGTGCCAGCAGCCAATTACATGGCTATGGCTACACCTTC
CDR3 protein: CASSQLHGYGYTF

J gene: TRBJ1-2
V gene: TRBV3-1/TRBV3-2
D gene: TRBD1
clone size: NA
CDR3 DNA: TGTGCCAGCAGCCGGGACAGCTTAGCTAACTATGGCTACACCTTC
CDR3 protein: CASSRDSLANYGYTF

J gene: TRBJ1-1
V gene: TRBV18
D gene: NA
clone size: NA
CDR3 DNA: TGTGCCAGCTCACCCGTATTGGAGGGTACCGCTGAAGCTTTCTTT
CDR3 protein: CASSPVLEGTAEAFF

J gene: TRBJ2-1
V gene: TRBV9
D gene: TRBD2
clone size: NA
CDR3 DNA: TGTGCCAGCAGCGTAGGGGCTAGCGGGTACAATGAGCAGTTCTTC
CDR3 protein: CASSVGASGYNEQFF

J gene: TRBJ1-4
V gene: TRBV10-3
D gene: NA
clone size: NA
CDR3 DNA: TGTGCCATCAGTGATACATCGACAGGAGTAAATGAAAAACTGTTTTTT
CDR3 protein: CAISDTSTGVNEKLFF

J gene: TRBJ2-3
V gene: TRBV6-6
D gene: TRBD2
clone size: NA
CDR3 DNA: TGTGCCAGCAGTTACTCGGTAGCGGGGAGCACAGATACGCAGTATTTT
CDR3 protein: CASSYSVAGSTDTQYF

J gene: TRBJ2-5
V gene: TRBV7-2
D gene: TRBD1
clone size: NA
CDR3 DNA: TGTGCCAGCAGCTTCCGACAGGGGCTTAAAGAGACCCAGTACTTC
CDR3 protein: CASSFRQGLKETQYF

J gene: TRBJ1-5
V gene: TRBV9
D gene: NA
clone size: NA
CDR3 DNA: TGTGCCAGCAGCGTAGCTGGGGACACCCCCCAGCATTTT
CDR3 protein: CASSVAGDTPQHF

J gene: TRBJ2-7
V gene: TRBV6-5
D gene: TRBD1
clone size: many
CDR3 DNA: TGTGCCAGCAGTTACGGGGGGACAGGGACGTACGAGCAGTACTTC
CDR3 protein: CASSYGGTGTYEQYF

J gene: TRBJ1-5
V gene: TRBV3-1/TRBV3-2
D gene: NA
clone size: NA
CDR3 DNA: TGTGCCAGCAGCCAGGGGGAGGCCGGCAATCAGCCCCAGCATTTT
CDR3 protein: CASSQGEAGNQPQHF

J gene: TRBJ2-1
V gene: TRBV3-1/TRBV3-2
D gene: NA
clone size: NA
CDR3 DNA: TGTGCCAGCAGCCAAGATCGCGGATACAATGAGCAGTTCTTC
CDR3 protein: CASSQDRGYNEQFF

J gene: TRBJ1-5
V gene: TRBV10-2
D gene: NA
clone size: once
CDR3 DNA: TGCGCCAGCAAAGAACGAGGGAAAGAGCAGCCCCAGCATTTT
CDR3 protein: CASKERGKEQPQHF

J gene: TRBJ1-4
V gene: TRBV15
D gene: NA
clone size: NA
CDR3 DNA: TGTGCCACCAGCAGAGATTATGGAGGTTTGGGTGAAAAACTGTTTTTT
CDR3 protein: CATSRDYGGLGEKLFF

J gene: TRBJ1-2
V gene: TRBV4-3
D gene: TRBD1
clone size: NA
CDR3 DNA: TGCGCCAGCAGCCAAGATGACAGGGCTGGCTACACCTTC
CDR3 protein: CASSQDDRAGYTF

J gene: TRBJ2-2
V gene: TRBV5-1
D gene: NA
clone size: NA
CDR3 DNA: TGCGCCAGCAGTACGGCCCAGGCGAACACCGGGGAGCTGTTTTTT
CDR3 protein: CASSTAQANTGELFF

J gene: TRBJ1-1
V gene: TRBV30
D gene: NA
clone size: NA
CDR3 DNA: TGTGCCTGGAGTAACCCACAGGTCGGTCACACTGAAGCTTTCTTT
CDR3 protein: CAWSNPQVGHTEAFF

J gene: TRBJ2-5
V gene: TRBV6-6
D gene: NA
clone size: few
CDR3 DNA: TGTGCCAGCAGCCTGACGGGAAAAGAGACCCAGTACTTC
CDR3 protein: CASSLTGKETQYF

J gene: TRBJ1-3
V gene: TRBV3-1/TRBV3-2
D gene: NA
clone size: NA
CDR3 DNA: TGTGCCAGCAGCATCCCATCGGGGGGTAACACCATATATTTT
CDR3 protein: CASSIPSGGNTIYF

J gene: TRBJ1-4
V gene: TRBV5-4
D gene: TRBD1
clone size: NA
CDR3 DNA: TGTGCCAGCAGTTCCAGGCGTAGGGGGCTCACTAATGAAAAACTGTTTTTT
CDR3 protein: CASSSRRRGLTNEKLFF

J gene: TRBJ2-3
V gene: TRBV30
D gene: NA
clone size: once
CDR3 DNA: TGTGCCTGGAGAGATAACAGGGTAGGCCCGTTAGATACGCAGTATTTT
CDR3 protein: CAWRDNRVGPLDTQYF

J gene: TRBJ2-5
V gene: TRBV9
D gene: TRBD2
clone size: once
CDR3 DNA: TGTGCCAGCAGCGCTGGAGCGGGGGGGCGGAAAGAGACCCAGTACTTC
CDR3 protein: CASSAGAGGRKETQYF

J gene: TRBJ1-3
V gene: TRBV2
D gene: NA
clone size: NA
CDR3 DNA: TGTGCCAGCGGGGTTGCGGGGAGCTCTGGAAACACCATATATTTT
CDR3 protein: CASGVAGSSGNTIYF

J gene: TRBJ1-4
V gene: TRBV19
D gene: NA
clone size: once
CDR3 DNA: TGTGCCAGTAGTATTAGGAACGGAGGTAATGAAAAACTGTTTTTT
CDR3 protein: CASSIRNGGNEKLFF

J gene: TRBJ2-5
V gene: TRBV9
D gene: TRBD2
clone size: NA
CDR3 DNA: TGTGCCAGCAGCCCAAGTGCGGGACTAGCGAGGGAGACCCAGTACTTC
CDR3 protein: CASSPSAGLARETQYF

J gene: TRBJ1-3
V gene: TRBV10-3
D gene: NA
clone size: NA
CDR3 DNA: TGTGCCAACACGCCGGGTTCGGGCACCATATATTTT
CDR3 protein: CANTPGSGTIYF

J gene: TRBJ2-2
V gene: TRBV6-6
D gene: TRBD2
clone size: NA
CDR3 DNA: TGTGCCAGCAGTTCGACGGACGACGGGGGGACCGGGGAGCTGTTTTTT
CDR3 protein: CASSSTDDGGTGELFF

J gene: TRBJ1-1
V gene: TRBV18
D gene: NA
clone size: NA
CDR3 DNA: TGTGCCAGCTCACCCGTGGGGGGCACTGAAGCTTTCTTT
CDR3 protein: CASSPVGGTEAFF